The 25 T cell receptor beta chains below come from one sample, sequenced in a study of T cell clones after liver transplantation. Using immunoSEQ multiplex PCR, the repertoire was profiled, and TCRdb retains in-frame clones only, with some absent. This table has some 70,000 clones, under 90% appearing once. The source was CD4+ T cells from blood, collected before liver transplant. These receptor sequences come from a human donor who received a liver transplant.

This rearrangement joins TRBV30 to TRBJ1-5; D call uncertain. Germline CDR1 is GTSNPN and CDR2 is SVGIG (reference sequence). The CDR3 extends over 16 amino acids. Trimming left V 3 bases short and J 7 bases short, with 22 bases between. The CDR3 DNA is TGTGCCTGGAGACCCCCGCTGGCCTCACGAGCGCAGCCCCAGCATTTT. It is translated as CAWRPPLASRAQPQHF.

V is TRBV6-6 and J is TRBJ1-4; D not certain. This CDR3 has 12 amino acids. The germline V and J ends were trimmed by 6 bases and 1 base, with 3 bases remaining between them. The germline V gene has CDR1 MNHNY and CDR2 SVGAGI (reference sequence). In nucleotides, the CDR3 is TGTGCCAGCAGCAAAACTAATGAAAAACTGTTTTTT. The encoded protein is CASSKTNEKLFF.

V is TRBV6-1 and J is TRBJ2-7; D might be TRBD1 or TRBD2, each matching 5 bases. The germline V and J ends were trimmed by 6 bases and 4 bases, with 7 bases remaining between them. Per the germline V gene, CDR1 is MNHNS and CDR2 is SASEGT. This CDR3 contains 11 residues. The CDR3 spells CASSEGYEQYF. In nucleotides, the CDR3 is TGTGCCAGCAGCGAGGGGTACGAGCAGTACTTC.

This chain uses TRBV5-4 with TRBJ1-3; TRBD1 might be the D (5 bases). The CDR3 totals 15 residues. CDR1 and CDR2 from the germline V gene are SGHNT and YYREEE (reference sequence). V dropped 4 bases and J dropped 3 bases, with 14 bases sitting between them. This CDR3 is CASSPGTSLGNTIYF. The DNA of the CDR3 is TGTGCCAGCAGCCCCGGGACGTCCCTTGGAAACACCATATATTTT.

This clone came up once. The chain employs TRBV5-1 and TRBJ2-7; TRBD1 or TRBD2 may be the D gene (6 bases each). The CDR3 contains 14 residues. Trimming took off 7 bases at V and 0 bases at J, with 14 bases between the two ends. Per the germline V gene, CDR1 is SGHRS and CDR2 is YFSETQ. CDR3 amino acids: CASRWEDSSYEQYF. CDR3 DNA: TGCGCCAGCCGCTGGGAGGACAGCTCCTACGAGCAGTACTTC.

The chain has TRBV5-1 and TRBJ1-1; the D gene is possibly TRBD1 (5 bases). Trimming removed 6 bases at V and 1 base at J, with 16 bases between. In germline, CDR1 is SGHRS, CDR2 YFSETQ. This CDR3 comprises 15 residues. The CDR3 loop is CASTLLDTSNTEAFF. CDR3 DNA: TGCGCCAGCACCCTCTTGGACACCTCGAACACTGAAGCTTTCTTT. Full variable domain (remainder filled in from reference TRBV5-1 and TRBJ1-1): KAGVTQTPRYLIKTRGQQVTLSCSPISGHRSVSWYQQTPGQGLQFLFEYFSETQRNKGNFPGRFSGRQFSNSRSEMNVSTLELGDSALYLCASTLLDTSNTEAFFGQGTRLTVV.

This chain joins TRBV7-2 and TRBJ2-7; D not resolved. V was cut by 8 bases and J by 0 bases, with 11 bases left in between. The CDR3 sequence is 13 residues long. CDR1 is SGHTA and CDR2 is FQGNSA in the germline V gene. CDR3 nucleotide sequence: TGTGCCAGCGCAAAGGACGGCTCCTACGAGCAGTACTTC. It translates to CASAKDGSYEQYF.

The count of this clone is one. CDR3 sequence reads: CASSDGRVLNQPQHF. The CDR3 nucleotides are TGCGCCAGCAGTGATGGCCGGGTCCTCAATCAGCCCCAGCATTTT. This sequence joins TRBV10-2 and TRBJ1-5; D not resolved. This CDR3 has 15 amino acids. The V and J ends lost 3 bases and 3 bases respectively, with 12 bases between them. Looked up from germline, CDR1 is WSHSY and CDR2 is SAAADI.

This clone is medium-sized by share. The chain has TRBV2 and TRBJ1-2, with no clear D. Germline V CDR1 and CDR2: SNHLY, FYNNEI. Trimming removed 4 bases from V and 2 bases from J, with 5 bases in between. CDR3 length equals 12 residues. CDR3: CASSVSNYGYTF. CDR3 nucleotide sequence: TGTGCCAGCAGTGTTAGCAACTATGGCTACACCTTC.

This chain joins TRBV5-4 and TRBJ1-2, with D tentatively TRBD1 (5 bases). The V end lost 2 bases, the J end lost 7 bases, and 18 bases lay between the germline ends. CDR3 length: 15 amino acids. Germline CDR1 SGHNT, CDR2 YYREEE (reference sequence). CDR3 nucleotides: TGTGCCAGCAGCTTACCCATCGCCAGGGAGCGTGGCTACACCTTC. Its protein is CASSLPIARERGYTF.

The rearrangement uses TRBV15 and TRBJ1-4; D gene uncertain. CDR1 and CDR2 (germline): LNHNV, YYDKDF (reference sequence). Trimming took off 3 bases at V and 8 bases at J, with 22 bases between the two ends. The CDR3 runs 17 residues. The CDR3 region is CATSSNQVGVLGEKLFF. CDR3 nucleotides: TGTGCCACCAGCAGTAACCAGGTCGGGGTGCTCGGCGAAAAACTGTTTTTT.

This sequence joins TRBV10-3 and TRBJ1-2; D is uncertain. Germline V gives CDR1 ENHRY, CDR2 SYGVKD. The CDR3 loop spans 13 amino acids. Trimming stripped 2 bases from V and 5 bases from J, with 9 bases between. The CDR3 here is CAISEPLGYGYTF. CDR3 DNA sequence: TGTGCCATCAGTGAGCCTCTGGGGTATGGCTACACCTTC.

This sequence joins TRBV7-2 and TRBJ2-7; D uncertain. The CDR3 runs 14 residues. Germline CDR1 SGHTA, CDR2 FQGNSA. V lost 1 base, J lost 0 bases, and 7 bases lay in between. CDR3 region: CASSLGPTSYEQYF. CDR3 in DNA: TGTGCCAGCAGCTTAGGGCCGACCTCCTACGAGCAGTACTTC.

This clone was seen only a few times. The chain couples TRBV10-3 to TRBJ1-2; D perhaps matches TRBD1 (6 bases). This CDR3 has 12 residues. The germline CDR1 and CDR2 sequences are ENHRY and SYGVKD. V was pared by 7 bases and J by 8 bases, with 14 bases between. CDR3 loop: CAIKGGEEGYTF. CDR3 DNA sequence: TGTGCCATCAAGGGGGGAGAAGAGGGCTACACCTTC.

The genes are TRBV28 and TRBJ1-5, with 10 bases aligning to TRBD1. After removal of 8 bases from V and 6 bases from J, the junction contained 10 bases not matched to a gene. The germline V gene has CDR1 MDHEN and CDR2 SYDVKM. The CDR3 contains 15 residues. The CDR3, as DNA: TGTGCCAGCGGACCTGGACAGGGGGTAGGTCAGCCCCAGCATTTT. Its protein product is CASGPGQGVGQPQHF.

J is TRBJ2-7 and V is TRBV29-1, with D perhaps assigned TRBD1 or TRBD2 (6 bases each). Per germline, CDR1 SQVTM and CDR2 ANQGSEA. V was shortened by 7 bases and J by 5 bases, with 15 bases between the two germline ends. The CDR3 is 12 residues long. CDR3 sequence (DNA): TGCAGCGCCTCAAGGGGGGACCACGAGCAGTACTTC. Its translation is CSASRGDHEQYF.

The gene calls are TRBV7-3 and TRBJ1-2; D gene unclear. The CDR3 contains 12 residues. Looked up from germline, CDR1 is SGHTA and CDR2 is FQGTGA. The V gene lost 1 base and the J gene lost 6 bases, with 6 bases spanning the gap. The CDR3, as DNA: TGTGCCAGCAGCTTAAATGGGGATGGCTACACCTTC. Amino acids: CASSLNGDGYTF.

This clone came up once. The chain carries TRBV1 and TRBJ2-1; no check of the table's D call, TRBD2, against the DNA was made. TRBV1 is a pseudogene locus. The CDR3 loop spans 14 amino acids. The CDR3 coding sequence is TGCACCAGCAGCCAACAAGAAACTTACAATGAGCAGTTCTTC. It encodes CTSSQQETYNEQFF.

This clone was recorded once. The chain employs TRBV10-2 and TRBJ2-7, with a tentative D call TRBD2 (6 bases). V lost 6 bases and J 3 bases, leaving 12 bases between the germline ends. The CDR3 covers 13 residues. Germline V lookup: CDR1 WSHSY, CDR2 SAAADI. The DNA for the CDR3 is TGCGCCAGCAGGGTAACTAGCAACTACGAGCAGTACTTC. Amino acid sequence: CASRVTSNYEQYF.

This clone was seen a handful of times. J is TRBJ2-5 and V is TRBV29-1; D unresolved. V lost 4 bases to trimming and J lost 5 bases, with 5 bases between them. The germline CDR1 and CDR2 sequences are SQVTM and ANQGSEA. There are 10 residues in the CDR3. The CDR3 bases are TGCAGCGTTGCCGGGGAGACCCAGTACTTC. This sequence encodes CSVAGETQYF.

In this sample, this clone turned up once. The chain employs TRBV7-3 and TRBJ2-2, with D perhaps being TRBD1 or TRBD2 (5 bases each). Trimming cost V 1 base and J 7 bases, with 10 bases left between them. Germline loops: CDR1 SGHTA, CDR2 FQGTGA. CDR3 size: 14 residues. The CDR3 DNA follows: TGTGCCAGCAGCTTAAGGGGACCCCTCGGGGAGCTGTTTTTT. Protein sequence: CASSLRGPLGELFF.

The J gene is TRBJ1-4, the V gene TRBV28; D remains ambiguous. Germline V gene lookup returns CDR1 MDHEN and CDR2 SYDVKM. The CDR3 covers 12 residues. The V end lost 3 bases, the J end lost 7 bases, and 6 bases lay between the germline ends. The CDR3 protein is CASSFPSEKLFF. The CDR3 bases are TGTGCCAGCAGTTTTCCCAGTGAAAAACTGTTTTTT.

This chain links TRBV2 with TRBJ2-2, with D perhaps being TRBD1 or TRBD2 (6 bases each). CDR3 length: 14 amino acids. CDR1 SNHLY and CDR2 FYNNEI come from the germline V gene. V gave up 7 bases and J gave up 6 bases, with 15 bases separating them. CDR3 protein: CASTLERGAGELFF. The DNA of the CDR3 is TGTGCCAGCACCTTAGAAAGGGGGGCCGGGGAGCTGTTTTTT.

The V gene is TRBV10-3, the J gene TRBJ2-6; perhaps D is TRBD1 or TRBD2 (5 bases each). CDR3 size: 17 residues. The germline CDR1 and CDR2 sequences are ENHRY and SYGVKD. The V gene lost 3 bases and the J gene lost 0 bases, with 12 bases spanning the gap. The CDR3 DNA follows: TGTGCCATCAGTGACCTGAGGGGAATCTCTGGGGCCAACGTCCTGACTTTC. Translated: CAISDLRGISGANVLTF.

This clone was seen more than once but under ten times. The chain recombines TRBV11-2 with TRBJ2-3; TRBD2 agrees at 8 bases. Germline V lookup: CDR1 SGHAT, CDR2 FQNNGV. The CDR3 spans 17 residues. J gave up 0 bases and V 0 bases, and 5 bases lay outside the gene matches. CDR3 nucleotides: TGTGCCAGCAGCTTAGATCCACCGGGAGGGAGCACAGATACGCAGTATTTT. Translating it yields CASSLDPPGGSTDTQYF.